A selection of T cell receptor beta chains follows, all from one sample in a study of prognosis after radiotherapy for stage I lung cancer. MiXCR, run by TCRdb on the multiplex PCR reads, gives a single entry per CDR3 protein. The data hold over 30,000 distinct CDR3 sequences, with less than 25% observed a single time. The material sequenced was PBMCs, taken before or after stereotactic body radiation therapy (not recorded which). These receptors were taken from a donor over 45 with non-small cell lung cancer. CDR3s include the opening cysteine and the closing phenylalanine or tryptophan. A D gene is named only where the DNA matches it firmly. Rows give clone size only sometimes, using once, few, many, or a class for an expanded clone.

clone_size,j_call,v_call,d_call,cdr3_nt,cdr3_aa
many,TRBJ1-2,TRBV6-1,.,TGTGCCAGCAGTGATTGGGGTCAGCATGGCTACACCTTC,CASSDWGQHGYTF
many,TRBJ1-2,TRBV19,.,TGTGCCAGTAGTCGGACAGACATAAGCTATGGCTACACCTTC,CASSRTDISYGYTF
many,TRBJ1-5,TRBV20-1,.,TGCAGTGCTAGAGATGAGGGCTTAAGCAATCAGCCCCAGCATTTT,CSARDEGLSNQPQHF
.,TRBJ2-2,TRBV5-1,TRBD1,TGCGCCAGCAGCACCGGGACAGTAGGGGAGCTGTTTTTT,CASSTGTVGELFF
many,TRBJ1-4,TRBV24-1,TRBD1,TGTGCCACCAGTGAAGGGACAGGGAAAGCGGAAAAACTGTTTTTT,CATSEGTGKAEKLFF
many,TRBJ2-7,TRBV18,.,TGTGCCAGCTCACCAAGTCCGGGACATCTAACTGACGAGCAGTACTTC,CASSPSPGHLTDEQYF
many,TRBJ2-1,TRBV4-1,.,TGCGCCAGCAGCCAAGATGCGGGGGCCGGAGTCAGTAGTGAGCAGTTCTTC,CASSQDAGAGVSSEQFF
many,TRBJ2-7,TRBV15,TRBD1,TGTGCCACCAGCATGGGACAGGGAATCGACGAGCAGTACTTC,CATSMGQGIDEQYF
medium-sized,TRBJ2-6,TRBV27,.,TGTGCCAGCAGTTGGACAGCTGGGGCCAACGTCCTGACTTTC,CASSWTAGANVLTF
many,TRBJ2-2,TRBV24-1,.,TGTGCCACCAGTGATCCCCGGAACACCGGGGAGCTGTTTTTT,CATSDPRNTGELFF
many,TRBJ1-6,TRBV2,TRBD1,TGTGCCAGCCAAACTGCGGGACAGGGGAGAAATTCACCCCTCCACTTT,CASQTAGQGRNSPLHF
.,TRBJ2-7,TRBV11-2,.,TGTGCCAGCAGCCGACTCGTTTACGAGCAGTACTTC,CASSRLVYEQYF
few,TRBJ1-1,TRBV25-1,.,TGTGCCAGCAGTAAGGACCCCGCCTGGGGAAGCACTGAAGCTTTCTTT,CASSKDPAWGSTEAFF
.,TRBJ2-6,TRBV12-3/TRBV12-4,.,TGTGCCAGCAGTTTGGCTTTAGGCGCCAACGTCCTGACTTTC,CASSLALGANVLTF
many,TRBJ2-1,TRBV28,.,TGTGCCAGCAGTTCCTTATCGAGCGCTAGCGCACCTTCTCAGTTCTTC,CASSSLSSASAPSQFF
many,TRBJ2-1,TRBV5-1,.,TGCGCCAGCAGCCACCAAGGGGGGCTTGATGAGCAGTTCTTC,CASSHQGGLDEQFF
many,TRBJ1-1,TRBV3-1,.,TGTGCCAGCAGCCAAGGAGGCAGGAACACTGAAGCTTTCTTT,CASSQGGRNTEAFF
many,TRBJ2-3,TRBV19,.,TGTGCCAGTAGAAAATCTAGGACTGACACAGATACGCAGTATTTT,CASRKSRTDTDTQYF
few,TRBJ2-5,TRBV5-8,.,TGTGCCAGCAGCTTTGAGACCCAGTACTTC,CASSFETQYF
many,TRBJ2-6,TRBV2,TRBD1,TGTGCCAGCAGTTTCAGGGGGCCCGGGGCCAACGTCCTGACTTTC,CASSFRGPGANVLTF
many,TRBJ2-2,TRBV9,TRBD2,TGTGCCAGCAGCTACGCCAAGGGACTAAGAAACACCGGGGAGCTGTTTTTT,CASSYAKGLRNTGELFF
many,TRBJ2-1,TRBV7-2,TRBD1,TGTGCCAGCAGTAAACAGGGGGCCTGGAGCTCCTACAATGAGCAGTTCTTC,CASSKQGAWSSYNEQFF
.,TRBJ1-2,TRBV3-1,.,TGTGCCAGCAGCCCCGACAGTGGCGGGTATGGCTACACCTTC,CASSPDSGGYGYTF
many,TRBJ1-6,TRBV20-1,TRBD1,TGCAGTGCTAGGCGGGGAGGGGGACAGCATAATTCACCCCTCCACTTT,CSARRGGGQHNSPLHF
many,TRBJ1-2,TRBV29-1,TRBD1,TGCAGCGCATCAACAGGACAGGCTAATGGCTACACCTTC,CSASTGQANGYTF
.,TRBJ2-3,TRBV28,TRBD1,TGTGCCATTAGTTTAGGACAGGGGGCAGATACGCAGTATTTT,CAISLGQGADTQYF
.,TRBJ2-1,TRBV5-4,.,TGTGCCAGCAGCTGGAGCAGCGGCGCCCCCTACAATGAGCAGTTCTTC,CASSWSSGAPYNEQFF
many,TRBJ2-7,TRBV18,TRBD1,TGTGCCAGCTCACCTCGACAGGGCAGCAGCTCCTACGAGCAGTACTTC,CASSPRQGSSSYEQYF
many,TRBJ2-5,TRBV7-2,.,TGTGCCAGCAGCTTAGTAGACGGTGAGACCCAGTACTTC,CASSLVDGETQYF
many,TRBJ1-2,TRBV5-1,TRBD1,TGCGCCAGCAGCTTAACAGGGGTGGATGGCTACACCTTC,CASSLTGVDGYTF
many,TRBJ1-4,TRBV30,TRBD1,TGTGCCTGGGGGCCCGGACAGGGCCACGAAAAACTGTTTTTT,CAWGPGQGHEKLFF
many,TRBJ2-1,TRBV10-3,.,TGTGCCATCAGTGAGTCCGGGGGAGGCCCCCAACATGAGCAGTTCTTC,CAISESGGGPQHEQFF
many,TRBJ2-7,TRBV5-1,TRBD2,TGCGCCAGCAGCGCCGGTAGCGGGGGCCGAGCGGAGGGGCGGTACTTC,CASSAGSGGRAEGRYF